The clone carrying this T cell receptor beta chain was observed many times. Its antigen is not known. This CDR3 contains 14 residues. J lost 8 bases, V lost 6 bases, and 9 bases had no gene match. The V gene's germline CDR1 is SGHRS and CDR2 YFSETQ. Each CDR3 protein gets one entry after TCRdb re-called the RT-PCR reads with MiXCR. The sample records more than 150,000 distinct CDR3 sequences, around 9% being singletons. The entry originates in a study of response to subunit inactivated influenza vaccine. Study results and caveats: It was suggested by the authors that few new T cells are recruited by each seasonal influenza vaccination.

The chain combines TRBV5-1 with TRBJ2-1, with 9 bases matching TRBD2. The source material was non-naive T cells sorted from PBMCs, sampled on the day of vaccination. The sequence was collected from a man between 50 and 59 years old who received an inactivated influenza vaccine. This CDR3 reads CASKVGGRVDEQFF. CDR3 coding DNA: TGCGCCAGCAAGGTCGGCGGGAGGGTCGATGAGCAGTTCTTC.